This TCR beta chain was sequenced during a study of shared clonotypes between healthy human individuals (TCRdb year 2020). General notes on the study: The cohort included a few men and a couple of women between 18 and 49 years of age. For each donor, CD4 naive and CD4 memory were each given three plates, CD8 naive was given two plates, and CD8 memory was given one plate. The study deeply sequenced blood TCR repertoires of five healthy adults to estimate repertoire size and the extent of clonotype sharing between individuals. Different laboratories and diverse techniques were used to prepare libraries and sequence TCR repertoires, to increase sequencing depth and limit assay-specific biases. Each donor's leukapheresis produced roughly between roughly 0.85 and 10 billion PBMCs.

In this sample, this clone turned up once. Its antigen remains unidentified. Base qualities are not provided; no much larger clone lies one nucleotide away. Healthy HIV-negative adults with no recently reported acute infections or vaccinations were included as donors. All donors were Caucasian adults living in Nashville, Tennessee, USA. Magnetic negative selection was used to enrich CD4+ T cells, after which naive cells were positively selected on CD45RA and the negative fraction became the memory subset. After blood collection by leukapheresis, PBMCs were isolated using Ficoll-Histopaque density gradient centrifugation and then cryopreserved in the vapor phase of liquid nitrogen. Purity and quantity of every magnetically sorted T cell population were checked by analytical flow cytometry. Genomic DNA was isolated from each sorted fraction and quantified by UV absorbance on a Nanodrop 2000c. General findings and caveats noted by the study authors: Higher generation probabilities were observed for clonotypes shared by all four sorted-subset donors than for non-shared clonotypes. Pairwise subsampling indicated that sequencing depth was expected to affect the degree of clonotype sharing among donors. Across four donors, approximately 4.6% of naive CD4, around 3.3% of naive CD8, roughly 2.3% of memory CD4, and about 0.44% of memory CD8 clonotypes were shared. Naive subsets generally had larger estimated clonotype richness than memory subsets did. Because the study included only a small number of donors, the genetic and exposure-history diversity represented was limited. Sampling was limited to blood, and TCR repertoires in tissue likely differ from TCR repertoires in blood. Incomplete sequencing was indicated by rarefaction of sorted-subset datasets, despite the large sequencing depth.

TCR CDR3 regions were amplified from genomic DNA by multiplex PCR using the deep immunoSEQ assay. Extracted genomic DNA from each cell subset was distributed evenly across all wells of several immunoSEQ 96-well plates, and each plate was treated as a replicate. For sorted subsets, approximately 0.2 ug of genomic DNA, equivalent to some 30,000 T cell genomes, went into each replicate PCR. Purified libraries were measured with a Qubit 3.0 fluorometer, size-checked on a Bioanalyzer 2100, and measured again with the KAPA Library Quantification kit. Each immunoSEQ 96-well plate was sequenced on its own single-read 150-cycle Illumina NextSeq 550 flow cell. The authors' pipeline ran thus. The immunoSEQ output contained only junctional sequences without quality scores, so filtering could not match that applied to full-length reads. To assign V/J genes and CDR3, sequences were annotated using PyIR, a Python wrapper for IgBLAST v1.9, with IMGT germline references. Reads were filtered out if the reads had weak V/J assignments (E-value above 1e-6), no CDR3, stop codons, out-of-frame junctions, or ambiguous translated residues. V3J clonotypes were defined as sequences sharing the same inferred V gene, J gene, and CDR3 amino acid sequence. The percentage overlap between two repertoires was calculated by dividing the number of shared unique clonotypes by the size of the smaller repertoire. Repertoire richness was assessed with RTK rarefaction, the Chao1 estimator, and Recon v2.1 estimates of unobserved clonotypes. OLGA was used to compute generation probabilities for all TCRbeta clonotypes that the gDNA method yielded from a few donors. TCRdb stores this immuneACCESS table with in-frame sequences only. Part of the clones is absent; in the studies checked, under half of the shortfall reflects unresolved V genes, and no reason is known for the rest. The V and J calls and clone size are taken from that table; D and trimming were inferred from the DNA. Recorded for this sample are 190,000 or so clones; 60% to 75% of them occurred a single time. The ten largest clones represent roughly 10% of the sample.

The TCR was taken from a man between 25 and 39 years old in good health. The sample comprised memory CD4+ T cells sorted from blood. The cell subset or site label for this specimen denotes: CD45RA-negative fraction.

The CDR3 in this case is CASSNSDHTDTQYF. The nucleotide sequence is given as TGTGCCAGCTCTAACAGCGACCACACAGATACGCAGTATTTT. Rearrangement joined TRBV2 to TRBJ2-3, with the D gene uncertain. Spanning cysteine to phenylalanine, the CDR3 consists of 14 amino acids. Only the CDR3 portion is preserved as DNA: 42 bases, with reading frame beginning at the first base. The germline V gene provides CDR1 SNHLY and CDR2 FYNNEI. V is pared back by 8 bases and J by 2 bases, with 14 bases lying between the germline termini. Here the CDR3 is joined to the reference TRBV2 and TRBJ2-3 genes, and the full variable domain is: EPEVTQTPSHQVTQMGQEVILRCVPISNHLYFYWYRQILGQKVEFLVSFYNNEISEKSEIFDDQFSVERPDGSNFTLKIRSTKLEDSAMYFCASSNSDHTDTQYFGPGTRLTVL.